Presented here are 9 T cell receptor beta chains from one specimen sequenced in a study of blood T cell repertoires in COVID-19. This table comes from immunoSEQ multiplex PCR, and its TCRdb copy is limited to in-frame clones, with some not included. There are more than 200,000 clones in the sample; 80% to 90% occur only once, and approximately 3.7% lies in the top ten. The sequenced material came from PBMCs or T cells enriched from blood (not recorded which). Every receptor here comes from a woman in her twenties or thirties who had been exposed to COVID-19.

This clone was seen repeatedly, ten times or more. The chain links TRBV29-1 to TRBJ1-1; 8 bases agree with TRBD1. This CDR3 is 13 amino acids long. The germline V gene encodes CDR1 SQVTM and CDR2 ANQGSEA. V dropped 7 bases and J dropped 1; count of bases not matched to a gene: 5. The chain's CDR3 is CSASTGANTEAFF. The CDR3 region has the DNA TGCAGCGCCTCGACAGGGGCGAACACTGAAGCTTTCTTT.

The chain is built from TRBV6-5 and TRBJ2-6; D gene unclear. This CDR3 comprises 15 residues. V dropped 2 bases and J dropped 0 bases, with 5 bases sitting between them. Germline values: CDR1 MNHEY, CDR2 SVGAGI. CDR3 DNA: TGTGCCAGCAGTTACGAGATCTCTGGGGCCAACGTCCTGACTTTC. This encodes CASSYEISGANVLTF.

J is TRBJ2-7 and V is TRBV11-2, with 7 positions matching TRBD1. The CDR3 length is 15 residues. The V and J ends lost 6 bases and 3 bases, in that order; junction bases with no gene match: 11. CDR1 and CDR2 from the germline V gene are SGHAT and FQNNGV. CDR3 bases: TGTGCCAGCAGTCGGTCGACAGGGAATAACTACGAGCAGTACTTC. This gives the protein CASSRSTGNNYEQYF.

The rearrangement uses TRBV24-1 and TRBJ2-3; a weak D match, TRBD2 (5 bases). Germline CDR1 and CDR2: KGHDR and SFDVKD. Trimming took 4 bases from V and 2 from J, leaving 12 bases between them. This CDR3 region has 15 residues. The CDR3 bases are TGTGCCACCAGTGAGACGGGGTCTCACACAGATACGCAGTATTTT. This encodes CATSETGSHTDTQYF.

The chain uses TRBV7-9 and TRBJ2-5, with 8 bases lining up with TRBD2. Germline V lookup: CDR1 SEHNR, CDR2 FQNEAQ (reference sequence). Trimming cost V 3 bases and J 1 base; bases outside gene matches: 4. There are 15 residues in the CDR3. The CDR3 DNA sequence: TGTGCCAGCAGCTTTGGCGGGGGGCCCCAAGAGACCCAGTACTTC. It translates to CASSFGGGPQETQYF.

This clone was seen only once. V usage is TRBV19 and J usage is TRBJ2-3, with a tentative D call TRBD2 (6 bases). The V end was cut by 4 bases, the J end by 2 bases, with 19 bases between. The CDR3 is 17 amino acids. In germline, CDR1 is LNHDA, CDR2 SQIVND (reference sequence). CDR3 nucleotide sequence: TGTGCCAGTAGTAACCCCCGTGAAGCGGGTCCCACAGATACGCAGTATTTT. This translates into CASSNPREAGPTDTQYF.

V is TRBV2 and J is TRBJ2-7; D is possibly TRBD1 (6 bases). CDR1 and CDR2 (germline): SNHLY, FYNNEI. V lost 6 bases and J lost 6, with 21 bases in between. The CDR3 totals 15 residues. Written as DNA, the CDR3 is TGTGCCAGCAGGATCCGACAGGTTTTGTTCGGCGAGCAGTACTTC. This codes for CASRIRQVLFGEQYF.

The V call is TRBV10-3, the J call TRBJ2-3, with TRBD2 matching 7 bases. Per the germline V gene, CDR1 is ENHRY and CDR2 is SYGVKD. V shed 1 base and J 1 base; nucleotides not matched to a gene: 2. CDR3 length: 15 residues. The CDR3: CAISELGGGTDTQYF. Here the CDR3 DNA reads TGTGCCATCAGTGAGTTGGGGGGGGGCACAGATACGCAGTATTTT.

This clone was seen a handful of times. The CDR3 sequence: CASSTTLNTEAFF. CDR3 DNA sequence: TGTGCCAGCAGTACGACACTGAACACTGAAGCTTTCTTT. This sequence joins TRBV6-5 and TRBJ1-1; D is ambiguous. The CDR3 loop spans 13 amino acids. The V and J ends lost 5 bases and 0 bases respectively, with 7 bases between them. In germline, CDR1 is MNHEY, CDR2 SVGAGI.